Presented here are 5 T cell receptor beta chains from one specimen sequenced in a study of regulatory T cells in long-lasting Graves disease. Documented time point: persistent/refractory GD, antithyroid drugs over 5 years with positive TRAb. RNA from PBMCs was the source of the TCR library. Construction of TCR beta libraries relied on iRepertoire HTBI primers and on Arm-PCR targeting CDR3 regions. TCRdb re-called the multiplex PCR reads with MiXCR, one entry per CDR3 protein. The sample has approximately 290,000 distinct CDR3 sequences, around a fifth seen once. The sequenced sample was peripheral blood mononuclear cells (PBMCs), obtained when the disease was refractory, from a patient treated with antithyroid drugs. The receptors here all came from a female donor with Graves disease.

In its sample, this clonotype was seen once. Written as DNA, the CDR3 is TGTGCCAGCAGTGAATACCGGGACAGCCGCCTTTTTGAGCAGTTCTTC. This sequence encodes CASSEYRDSRLFEQFF. The chain links TRBV6-1 to TRBJ2-5; TRBD1 agrees at 7 bases. The J call may be mistaken, given a closer DNA end match to TRBJ2-1. Germline V gene lookup returns CDR1 MNHNS and CDR2 SASEGT. The CDR3 extends over 16 amino acids.

The chain recombines TRBV5-1 with TRBJ1-2, with 7 bases fitting TRBD1. Losses at the gene ends were 3 bases for V and 2 bases for J; bases not matched to a gene: 4. Germline values: CDR1 SGHRS, CDR2 YFSETQ. CDR3 length equals 14 residues. The CDR3 nucleotides read TGCGCCAGCAGCTGGACGACAGGGAACTATGGCTACACCTTC. Its protein is CASSWTTGNYGYTF. Complete variable domain (other parts from reference TRBV5-1 and TRBJ1-2): KAGVTQTPRYLIKTRGQQVTLSCSPISGHRSVSWYQQTPGQGLQFLFEYFSETQRNKGNFPGRFSGRQFSNSRSEMNVSTLELGDSALYLCASSWTTGNYGYTFGSGTRLTVV.

The table lists this clonotype with a count of one. The chain joins TRBV12-3 or TRBV12-4 to TRBJ2-3, with 11 bases identical to TRBD2. This CDR3 region has 15 residues. V was pared by 6 bases and J by 7 bases, with 9 bases of the junction left unmatched. CDR3 sequence (DNA): TGTGCCAGCAGCCACCCGACTAGCGGGAAGCATACGCAGTATTTT. This codes for CASSHPTSGKHTQYF.

This clonotype was picked up many times. CDR3 DNA sequence: TGTGCCAGCAGTGGTTTAGGGAGGGGGGGCGAGCAGTACTTC. This codes for CASSGLGRGGEQYF. V gene TRBV2 combines with J gene TRBJ2-7; D might be TRBD2 (7 bases). Trimming removed 4 bases at V and 6 bases at J, with 16 bases between. The CDR3 length is 14 residues. CDR1 and CDR2 from the germline V gene are SNHLY and FYNNEI.

This clonotype showed up many times. The gene calls are TRBV20-1 and TRBJ2-5; D perhaps matches TRBD2 (5 bases). Trimming took 1 base from V and 0 from J, leaving 18 bases between them. The germline gives CDR1 DFQATT, CDR2 SNEGSKA (reference sequence). This CDR3 comprises 17 residues. The CDR3 spells CSARVAGLTDYQETQYF. The CDR3 DNA follows: TGCAGTGCTAGAGTGGCGGGCCTTACCGATTACCAAGAGACCCAGTACTTC.